This TCR beta chain was recorded in a study of monozygotic twins with inflammatory bowel disease. There are 14 residues in the CDR3. Germline V gives CDR1 SGHAT, CDR2 FQNNGV. Using the 5' RACE reads, TCRdb records one entry per CDR3 protein without DNA. The data show fewer than 550,000 distinct CDR3 sequences, and the top ten clones hold more than 2%. Specimen: blood. The chain joins TRBV11-2 to TRBJ2-1. The sequence was collected from a human donor with ulcerative colitis or Crohn's disease, or a healthy co-twin of an affected twin (not recorded which). The CDR3: CASSLEPGFGEQFF.